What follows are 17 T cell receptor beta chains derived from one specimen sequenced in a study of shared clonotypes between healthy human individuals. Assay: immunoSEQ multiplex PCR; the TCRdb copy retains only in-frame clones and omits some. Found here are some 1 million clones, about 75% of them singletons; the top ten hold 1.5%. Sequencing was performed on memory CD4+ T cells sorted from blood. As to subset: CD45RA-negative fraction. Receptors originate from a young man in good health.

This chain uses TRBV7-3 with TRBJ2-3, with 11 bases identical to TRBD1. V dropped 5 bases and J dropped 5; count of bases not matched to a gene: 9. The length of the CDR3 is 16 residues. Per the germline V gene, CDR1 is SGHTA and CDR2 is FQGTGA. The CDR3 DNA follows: TGTGCCAGCAGCGAAGGACAGGGGGCGAAAGGAGATACGCAGTATTTT. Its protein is CASSEGQGAKGDTQYF.

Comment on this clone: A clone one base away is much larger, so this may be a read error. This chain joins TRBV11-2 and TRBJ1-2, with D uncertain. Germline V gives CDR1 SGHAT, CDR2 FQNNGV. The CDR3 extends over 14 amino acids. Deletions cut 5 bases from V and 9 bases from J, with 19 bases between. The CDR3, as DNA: TGTGCCAGCAGCCAAGATCTGTCGAGCGGTCGCTACACCTTC. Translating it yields CASSQDLSSGRYTF.

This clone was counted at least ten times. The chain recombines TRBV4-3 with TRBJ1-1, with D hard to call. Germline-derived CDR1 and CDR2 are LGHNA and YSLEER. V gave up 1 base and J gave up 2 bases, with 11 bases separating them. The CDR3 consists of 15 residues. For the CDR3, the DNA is TGCGCCAGCAGCCAAGCGGGCCTCGGAAACACTGAAGCTTTCTTT. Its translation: CASSQAGLGNTEAFF.

The CDR3 reads CAIQPNEGGYNEQFF. The CDR3 region has the DNA TGTGCCATTCAACCAAATGAGGGAGGGTACAATGAGCAGTTCTTC. The chain combines TRBV10-3 with TRBJ2-1; TRBD2 matches 7 bases. V shed 9 bases, J shed 4 bases, and the junction held 12 bases outside the gene matches. The germline V gene has CDR1 ENHRY and CDR2 SYGVKD. The CDR3 runs 15 residues.

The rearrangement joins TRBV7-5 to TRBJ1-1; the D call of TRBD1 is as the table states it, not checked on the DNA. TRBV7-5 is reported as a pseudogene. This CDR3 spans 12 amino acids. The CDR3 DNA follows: TGTGCCAGCAGCTCGTCCCAGGGGACCCCTTTCTTT. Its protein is CASSSSQGTPFF.

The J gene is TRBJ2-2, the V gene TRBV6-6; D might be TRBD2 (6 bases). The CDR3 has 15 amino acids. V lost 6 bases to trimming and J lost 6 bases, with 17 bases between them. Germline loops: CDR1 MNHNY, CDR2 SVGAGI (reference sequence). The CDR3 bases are TGTGCCAGCAGGAGAGACGGGGGAGGTTCCGGGGAGCTGTTTTTT. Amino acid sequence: CASRRDGGGSGELFF.

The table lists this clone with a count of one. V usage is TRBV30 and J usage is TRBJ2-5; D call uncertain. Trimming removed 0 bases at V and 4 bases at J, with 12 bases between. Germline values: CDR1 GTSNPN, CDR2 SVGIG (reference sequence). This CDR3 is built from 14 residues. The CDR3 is CAWSVLRSVETQYF. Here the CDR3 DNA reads TGTGCCTGGAGTGTTCTTCGGTCTGTAGAGACCCAGTACTTC.

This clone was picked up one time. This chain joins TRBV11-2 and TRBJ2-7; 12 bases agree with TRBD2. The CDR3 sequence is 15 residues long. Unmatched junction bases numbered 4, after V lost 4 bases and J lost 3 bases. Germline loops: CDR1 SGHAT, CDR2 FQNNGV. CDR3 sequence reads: CASSSSSGRVYEQYF. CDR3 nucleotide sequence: TGTGCCAGCAGCTCCTCTAGCGGGAGGGTCTACGAGCAGTACTTC.

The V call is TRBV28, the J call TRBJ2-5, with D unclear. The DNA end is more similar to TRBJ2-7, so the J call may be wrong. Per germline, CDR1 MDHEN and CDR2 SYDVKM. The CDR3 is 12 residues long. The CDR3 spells CASSLNPYEQYF. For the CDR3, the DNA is TGTGCCAGCAGTTTAAATCCCTACGAGCAGTACTTC.

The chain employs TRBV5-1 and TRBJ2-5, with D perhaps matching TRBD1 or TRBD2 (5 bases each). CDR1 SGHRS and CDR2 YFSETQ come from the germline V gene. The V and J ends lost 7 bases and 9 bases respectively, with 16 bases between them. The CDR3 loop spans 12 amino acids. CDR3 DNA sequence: TGCGCCAGCTGGGGTCAGGGACCGGCCCAGTACTTC. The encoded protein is CASWGQGPAQYF.

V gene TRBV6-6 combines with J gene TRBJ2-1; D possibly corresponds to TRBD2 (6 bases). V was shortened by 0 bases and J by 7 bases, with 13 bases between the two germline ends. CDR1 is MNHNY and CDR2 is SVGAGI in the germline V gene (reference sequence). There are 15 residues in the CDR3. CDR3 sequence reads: CASSYSGLAENEQFF. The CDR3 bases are TGTGCCAGCAGTTACTCGGGACTCGCTGAAAATGAGCAGTTCTTC.

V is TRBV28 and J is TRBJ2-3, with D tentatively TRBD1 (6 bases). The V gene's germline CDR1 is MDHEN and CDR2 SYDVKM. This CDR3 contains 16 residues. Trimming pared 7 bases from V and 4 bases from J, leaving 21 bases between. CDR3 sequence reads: CASTAPTGRLADTQYF. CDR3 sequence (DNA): TGTGCCAGCACAGCCCCGACAGGACGGCTCGCAGATACGCAGTATTTT.

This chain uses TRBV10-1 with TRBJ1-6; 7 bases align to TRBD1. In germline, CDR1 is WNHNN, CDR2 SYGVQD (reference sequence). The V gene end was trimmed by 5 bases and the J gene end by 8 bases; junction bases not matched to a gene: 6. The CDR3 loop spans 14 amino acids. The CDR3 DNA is TGCGCCAGCAGTCCCGGGACAGCATATTCACCCCTCCACTTT. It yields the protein CASSPGTAYSPLHF.

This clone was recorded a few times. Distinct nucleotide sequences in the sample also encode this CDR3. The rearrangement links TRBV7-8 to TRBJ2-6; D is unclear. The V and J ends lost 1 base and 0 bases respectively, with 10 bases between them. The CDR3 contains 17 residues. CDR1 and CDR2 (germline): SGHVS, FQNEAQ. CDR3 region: CASSLGASSSGANVLTF. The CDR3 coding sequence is TGTGCCAGCAGCTTAGGGGCATCAAGCTCTGGGGCCAACGTCCTGACTTTC.

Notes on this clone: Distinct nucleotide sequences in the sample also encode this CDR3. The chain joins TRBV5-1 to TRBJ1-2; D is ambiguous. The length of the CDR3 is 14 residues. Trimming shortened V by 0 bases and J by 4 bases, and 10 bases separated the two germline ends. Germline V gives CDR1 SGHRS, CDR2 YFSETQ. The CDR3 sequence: CASSLGAEGYGYTF. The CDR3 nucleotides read TGCGCCAGCAGCTTGGGGGCCGAGGGCTATGGCTACACCTTC.

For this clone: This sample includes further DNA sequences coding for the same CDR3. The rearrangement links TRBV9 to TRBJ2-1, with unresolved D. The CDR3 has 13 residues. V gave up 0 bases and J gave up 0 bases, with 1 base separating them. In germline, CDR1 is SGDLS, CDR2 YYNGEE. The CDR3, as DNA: TGTGCCAGCAGCGTAGGCTCCTACAATGAGCAGTTCTTC. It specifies CASSVGSYNEQFF.

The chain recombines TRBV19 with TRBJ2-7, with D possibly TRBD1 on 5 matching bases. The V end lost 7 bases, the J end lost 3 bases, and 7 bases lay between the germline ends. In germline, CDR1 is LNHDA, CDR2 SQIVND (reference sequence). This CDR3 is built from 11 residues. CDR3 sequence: CASKGDYEQYF. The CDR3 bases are TGTGCCAGTAAAGGGGACTACGAGCAGTACTTC.